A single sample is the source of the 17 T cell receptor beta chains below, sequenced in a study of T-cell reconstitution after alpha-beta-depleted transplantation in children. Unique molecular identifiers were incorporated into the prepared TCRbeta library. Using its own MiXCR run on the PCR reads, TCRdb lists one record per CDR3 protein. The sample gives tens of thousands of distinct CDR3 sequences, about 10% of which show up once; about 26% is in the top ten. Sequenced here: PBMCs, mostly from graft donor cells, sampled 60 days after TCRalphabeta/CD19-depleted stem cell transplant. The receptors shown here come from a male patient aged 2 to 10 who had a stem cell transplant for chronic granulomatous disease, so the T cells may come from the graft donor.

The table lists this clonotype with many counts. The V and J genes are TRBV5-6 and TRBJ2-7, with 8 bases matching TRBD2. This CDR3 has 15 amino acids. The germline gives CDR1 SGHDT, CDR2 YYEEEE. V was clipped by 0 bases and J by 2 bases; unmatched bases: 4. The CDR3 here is CASSLAGGSPYEQYF. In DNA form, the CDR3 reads TGTGCCAGCAGCTTGGCGGGAGGGTCCCCCTACGAGCAGTACTTC.

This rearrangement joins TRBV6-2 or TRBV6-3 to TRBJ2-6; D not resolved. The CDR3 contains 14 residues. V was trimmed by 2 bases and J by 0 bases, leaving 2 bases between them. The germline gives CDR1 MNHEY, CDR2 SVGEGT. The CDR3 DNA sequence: TGTGCCAGCAGTTACAGCTCTGGGGCCAACGTCCTGACTTTC. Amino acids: CASSYSSGANVLTF.

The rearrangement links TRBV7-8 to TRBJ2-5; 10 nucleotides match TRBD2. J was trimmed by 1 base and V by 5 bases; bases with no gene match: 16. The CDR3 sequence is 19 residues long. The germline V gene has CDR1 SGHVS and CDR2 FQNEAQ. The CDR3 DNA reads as TGTGCCAGCAGCCCGGAAAAGCGGGAGGGCCGCTCGGGCCAAGAGACCCAGTACTTC. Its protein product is CASSPEKREGRSGQETQYF.

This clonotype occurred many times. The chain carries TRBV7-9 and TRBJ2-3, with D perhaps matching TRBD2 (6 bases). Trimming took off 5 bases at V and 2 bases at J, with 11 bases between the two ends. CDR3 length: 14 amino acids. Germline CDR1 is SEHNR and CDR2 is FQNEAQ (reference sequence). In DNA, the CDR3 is TGTGCCAGCAGCGCTACTAGCCTCACAGATACGCAGTATTTT. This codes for CASSATSLTDTQYF.

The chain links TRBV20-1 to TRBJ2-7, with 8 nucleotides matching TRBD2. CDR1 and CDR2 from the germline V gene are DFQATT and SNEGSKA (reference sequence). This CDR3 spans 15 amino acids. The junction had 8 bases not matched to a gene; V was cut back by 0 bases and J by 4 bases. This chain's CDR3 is CSARDRTSTGYEQYF. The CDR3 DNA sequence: TGCAGTGCTAGAGATAGGACTAGCACAGGTTACGAGCAGTACTTC.

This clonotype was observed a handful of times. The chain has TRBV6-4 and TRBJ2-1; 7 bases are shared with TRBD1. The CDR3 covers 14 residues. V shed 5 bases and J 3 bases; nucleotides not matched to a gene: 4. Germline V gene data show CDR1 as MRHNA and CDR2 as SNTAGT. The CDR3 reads CASSNGTDYNEQFF. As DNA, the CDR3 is TGTGCCAGCAGTAACGGGACAGACTACAATGAGCAGTTCTTC.

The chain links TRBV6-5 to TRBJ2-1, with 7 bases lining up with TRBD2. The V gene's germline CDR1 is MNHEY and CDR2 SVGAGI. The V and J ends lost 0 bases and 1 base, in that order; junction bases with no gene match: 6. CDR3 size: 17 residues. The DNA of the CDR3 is TGTGCCAGCAGTTACTCTGGCGGGAGAGCGTCCTACAATGAGCAGTTCTTC. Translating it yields CASSYSGGRASYNEQFF.

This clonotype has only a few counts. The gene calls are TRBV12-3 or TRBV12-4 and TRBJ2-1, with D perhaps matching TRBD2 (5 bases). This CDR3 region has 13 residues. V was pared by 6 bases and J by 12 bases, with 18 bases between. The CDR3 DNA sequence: TGTGCCAGCAGACAATTAACTAGAATCAGGCAGTTCTTC. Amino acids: CASRQLTRIRQFF.

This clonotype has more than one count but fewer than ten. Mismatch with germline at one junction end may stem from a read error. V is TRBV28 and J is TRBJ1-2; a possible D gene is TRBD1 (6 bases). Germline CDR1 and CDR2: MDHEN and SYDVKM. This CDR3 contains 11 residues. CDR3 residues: CASSLQTGWVF. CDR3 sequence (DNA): TGTGCCAGCAGTTTACAAACAGGGTGGGTCTTC.

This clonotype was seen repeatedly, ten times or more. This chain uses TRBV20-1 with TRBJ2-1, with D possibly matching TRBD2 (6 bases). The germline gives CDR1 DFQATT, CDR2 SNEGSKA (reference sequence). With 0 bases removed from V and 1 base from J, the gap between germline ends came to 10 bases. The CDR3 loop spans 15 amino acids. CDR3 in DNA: TGCAGTGCTAGAGATCTAGCGTCTTCCTACAATGAGCAGTTCTTC. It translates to CSARDLASSYNEQFF.

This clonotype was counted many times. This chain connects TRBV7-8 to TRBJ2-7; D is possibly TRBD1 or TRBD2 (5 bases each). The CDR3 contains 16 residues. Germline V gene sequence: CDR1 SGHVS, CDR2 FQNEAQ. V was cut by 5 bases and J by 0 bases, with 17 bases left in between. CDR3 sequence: CASSANPGPSSYEQYF. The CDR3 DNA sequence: TGTGCCAGCAGCGCAAATCCGGGACCTAGCTCCTACGAGCAGTACTTC. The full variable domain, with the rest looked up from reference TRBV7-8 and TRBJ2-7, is GAGVSQSPRYKVAKRGQDVALRCDPISGHVSLFWYQQALGQGPEFLTYFQNEAQLDKSGLPSDRFFAERPEGSVSTLKIQRTQQEDSAVYLCASSANPGPSSYEQYFGPGTRLTVT.

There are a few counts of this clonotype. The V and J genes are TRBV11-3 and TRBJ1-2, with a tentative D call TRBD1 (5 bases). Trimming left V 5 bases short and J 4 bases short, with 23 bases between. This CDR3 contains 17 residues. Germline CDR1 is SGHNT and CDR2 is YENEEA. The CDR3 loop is CASSPRTTSPNSYGYTF. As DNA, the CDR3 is TGTGCCAGCAGCCCACGGACAACCTCTCCTAACAGCTATGGCTACACCTTC.

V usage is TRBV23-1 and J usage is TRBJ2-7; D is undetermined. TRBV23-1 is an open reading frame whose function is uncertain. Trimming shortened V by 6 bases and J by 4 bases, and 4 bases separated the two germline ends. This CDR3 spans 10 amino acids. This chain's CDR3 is CASRLYEQYF. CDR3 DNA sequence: TGCGCCAGCAGGCTGTACGAGCAGTACTTC.

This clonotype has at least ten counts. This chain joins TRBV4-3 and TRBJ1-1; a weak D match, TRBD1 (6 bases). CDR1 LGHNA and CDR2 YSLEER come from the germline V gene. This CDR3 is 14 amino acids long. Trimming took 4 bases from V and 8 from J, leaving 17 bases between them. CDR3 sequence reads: CASSRSRGRVEAFF. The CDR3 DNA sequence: TGCGCCAGCAGCCGCAGCAGGGGAAGGGTCGAAGCTTTCTTT.

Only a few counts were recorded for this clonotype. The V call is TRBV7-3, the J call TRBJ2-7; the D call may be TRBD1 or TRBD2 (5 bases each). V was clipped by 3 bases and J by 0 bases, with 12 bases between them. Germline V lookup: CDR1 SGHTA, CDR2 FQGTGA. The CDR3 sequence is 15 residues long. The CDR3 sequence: CASSFTSGASYEQYF. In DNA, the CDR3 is TGTGCCAGCAGCTTTACATCCGGGGCCTCCTACGAGCAGTACTTC.

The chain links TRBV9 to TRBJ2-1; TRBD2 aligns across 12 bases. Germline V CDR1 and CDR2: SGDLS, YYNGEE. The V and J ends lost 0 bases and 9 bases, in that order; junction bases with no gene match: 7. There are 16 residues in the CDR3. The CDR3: CASSVGPSGRGSEQFF. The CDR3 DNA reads TGTGCCAGCAGCGTAGGTCCTAGCGGGAGGGGGAGTGAGCAGTTCTTC.

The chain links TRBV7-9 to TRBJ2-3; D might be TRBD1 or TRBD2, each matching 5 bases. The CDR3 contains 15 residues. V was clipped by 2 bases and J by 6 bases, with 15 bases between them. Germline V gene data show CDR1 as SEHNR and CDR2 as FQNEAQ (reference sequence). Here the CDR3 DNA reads TGTGCCAGCAGCTTATGGGGGAGCCCCGCGGATACGCAGTATTTT. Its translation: CASSLWGSPADTQYF.